This T cell receptor beta chain stems from a study of T cells in localized non-small cell lung cancer. Study-wide points: Prolonged overall survival went with higher T cell density in the blood.

This CDR3 has 14 amino acids. The germline CDR1 and CDR2 sequences are KGHSH and LQKENI. The germline V and J ends were trimmed by 2 bases and 7 bases, with 12 bases remaining between them. Remarks on this clone: What it recognizes is unknown.

Data came from immunoSEQ multiplex PCR; TCRdb stores just in-frame clones and leaves some out. Of over a thousand clones listed, around a quarter are singletons. Adjacent lung was taken at least 2 cm from the tumor margin, free of atypia. The sequencing here drew on normal lung tissue next to the tumor, taken before any cancer treatment. The V call is TRBV18, the J call TRBJ2-4, with D perhaps matching TRBD1 (6 bases). The receptor's source is a man aged 40 to 69 with stage III lung adenocarcinoma. CDR3 DNA: TGTGCCAGCTCACCATCCGGGACACGGAACATTCAGTACTTC. Translating gives CASSPSGTRNIQYF.